The next 26 T cell receptor beta chains were all read from a single sample in a study of vaccination and CD4 T cells after COVID-19. These TCRs are of unknown antigen specificity. Treatment: roughly ten-day PBMC culture with coronavirus spike peptide pools or control peptides (ViraFEST assay). The study sequenced cultured CD4+ T cell DNA using the Oncomine TCR Beta short-read assay. Via MiXCR, TCRdb re-called the PCR reads, giving one row per CDR3 protein. Of approximately 15,000 distinct CDR3 sequences detected, about 57% appear once; the ten largest clones hold under 13%. Source material: CD4+ T cells from blood, cultured in vitro. The receptors shown here come from a human donor who had recovered from COVID-19.

This clonotype appeared once. This chain uses TRBV5-1 with TRBJ2-3; 7 nucleotides line up with TRBD2. The CDR3 covers 14 residues. The V gene's germline CDR1 is SGHRS and CDR2 YFSETQ. The V segment lost 5 bases and the J segment 3 bases; nucleotides outside the gene matches: 6. CDR3 in amino acids: CASRSLAETDTQYF. The CDR3 DNA sequence: TGCGCCAGCAGGTCTCTAGCGGAAACAGATACGCAGTATTTT.

In its sample, this clonotype was seen a few times. V and J are TRBV20-1 and TRBJ2-1; TRBD2 might be the D (5 bases). The CDR3 is 12 residues long. Trimming cost V 1 base and J 15 bases, with 16 bases left between them. Germline-derived CDR1 and CDR2 are DFQATT and SNEGSKA (reference sequence). The CDR3 nucleotides read TGCAGTGCTAGAGCCTTCCGGGGTGTGAGGTTCTTC. Its translation: CSARAFRGVRFF.

The chain employs TRBV20-1 and TRBJ2-3; 10 nucleotides align to TRBD1. J gave up 4 bases and V 3 bases, and 13 bases lay outside the gene matches. The germline gives CDR1 DFQATT, CDR2 SNEGSKA (reference sequence). The CDR3 length is 17 residues. The CDR3 reads CSASLTGGRARSDTQYF. The DNA of the CDR3 is TGCAGTGCTAGTTTGACAGGGGGCCGTGCGAGGTCAGATACGCAGTATTTT.

The chain is built from TRBV21-1 and TRBJ1-6. TRBV21-1 counts as a pseudogene. The CDR3 has 16 amino acids. CDR3 residues: CASSPRRGIGHSPLHF. The CDR3 nucleotides read TGTGCCAGCAGTCCCCGGAGGGGTATCGGGCATTCACCCCTCCACTTT.

This chain's CDR3 is CASSLEPLNQPQHF. DNA for the CDR3: TGTGCCAGCAGCTTAGAGCCCCTCAATCAGCCCCAGCATTTT. V gene TRBV7-2 combines with J gene TRBJ1-5; D call uncertain. The CDR3 extends over 14 amino acids. In germline, CDR1 is SGHTA, CDR2 FQGNSA. Trimming left V 1 base short and J 3 bases short, with 7 bases between.

V gene TRBV5-1 combines with J gene TRBJ1-2, with TRBD1 identical over 7 bases. This CDR3 has 14 amino acids. Trimming at V came to 3 bases and at J to 5 bases, leaving 7 bases not matched to a gene. Per the germline V gene, CDR1 is SGHRS and CDR2 is YFSETQ. This chain's CDR3 is CASSYQGQDYGYTF. Here the CDR3 DNA reads TGCGCCAGCAGCTATCAAGGACAGGATTATGGCTACACCTTC.

There are a few counts of this clonotype. This chain joins TRBV6-2 or TRBV6-3 and TRBJ1-2; the match to TRBD1 covers 7 bases. Germline CDR1 reads MNHEY; CDR2 reads SVGEGT. This CDR3 is built from 15 residues. Losses at the gene ends were 6 bases for V and 4 bases for J; bases not matched to a gene: 11. The CDR3 DNA sequence: TGTGCCAGCAGCCAACGACAGGGATCGATCTATGGCTACACCTTC. Its translation is CASSQRQGSIYGYTF.

The rearrangement links TRBV12-3 or TRBV12-4 to TRBJ2-7, with D possibly TRBD2 on 6 matching bases. Trimming stripped 2 bases from V and 6 bases from J, with 11 bases between. The CDR3 consists of 13 residues. Here the CDR3 reads CASSLRLVTEQYF. CDR3 DNA sequence: TGTGCCAGCAGTTTACGACTAGTAACCGAGCAGTACTTC.

This clonotype was counted once. The rearrangement uses TRBV12-3 or TRBV12-4 and TRBJ2-7; 9 bases agree with TRBD2. This CDR3 spans 14 amino acids. The ends lost 5 bases at V and 6 bases at J; junction bases unmatched: 8. The CDR3 region is CASSGLAGVREQYF. The CDR3 DNA reads TGTGCCAGCAGTGGGTTAGCGGGAGTGCGCGAGCAGTACTTC.

This clonotype appeared a few times. The rearrangement links TRBV28 to TRBJ1-2; 7 nucleotides line up with TRBD1. The ends lost 4 bases at V and 6 bases at J; junction bases unmatched: 2. Germline lookup yields CDR1 MDHEN and CDR2 SYDVKM. The CDR3 is 12 amino acids. In DNA form, the CDR3 reads TGTGCCAGCAGTTCAGGGGGAAATGGCTACACCTTC. Protein sequence: CASSSGGNGYTF.

This clonotype has a handful of counts. V gene TRBV2 combines with J gene TRBJ1-5, with D perhaps matching TRBD1 (5 bases). Germline loops: CDR1 SNHLY, CDR2 FYNNEI. CDR3 length equals 15 residues. Trimming left V 2 bases short and J 0 bases short, with 8 bases between. CDR3 nucleotides: TGTGCCAGCAGTGAACGGGGGATTAGCAATCAGCCCCAGCATTTT. This encodes CASSERGISNQPQHF. Full variable domain (remainder filled in from reference TRBV2 and TRBJ1-5): EPEVTQTPSHQVTQMGQEVILRCVPISNHLYFYWYRQILGQKVEFLVSFYNNEISEKSEIFDDQFSVERPDGSNFTLKIRSTKLEDSAMYFCASSERGISNQPQHFGDGTRLSIL.

V and J are TRBV6-1 and TRBJ2-1, with 8 bases that match TRBD1. Germline assignment: CDR1 MNHNS and CDR2 SASEGT. V shed 6 bases, J shed 7 bases, and the junction held 8 bases outside the gene matches. The CDR3 totals 14 residues. As DNA, the CDR3 is TGTGCCAGCAGCACTCGGACAGGGAGGAATGAGCAGTTCTTC. This translates into CASSTRTGRNEQFF.

This sequence joins TRBV30 and TRBJ1-6, with 8 bases fitting TRBD1. The ends lost 3 bases at V and 3 bases at J; junction bases unmatched: 10. Germline loops: CDR1 GTSNPN, CDR2 SVGIG (reference sequence). CDR3 length: 17 amino acids. CDR3 amino acids: CAWSPGTGGFYNSPLHF. In nucleotides, the CDR3 is TGTGCCTGGAGCCCCGGGACAGGAGGGTTCTATAATTCACCCCTCCACTTT.

The chain recombines TRBV12-3 or TRBV12-4 with TRBJ1-1; 8 positions match TRBD1. Unmatched junction bases numbered 7, after V lost 6 bases and J lost 4 bases. CDR3 length equals 14 residues. The CDR3 here is CASRSGTGITEAFF. CDR3 DNA sequence: TGTGCCAGCAGGTCTGGGACAGGAATCACTGAAGCTTTCTTT.

The V gene is TRBV6-1, the J gene TRBJ2-7; 8 nucleotides line up with TRBD1. The length of the CDR3 is 13 residues. V lost 6 bases, J lost 6 bases, and 7 bases stayed unmatched. The germline gives CDR1 MNHNS, CDR2 SASEGT. The CDR3 is CASRTGAKGEQYF. CDR3 sequence (DNA): TGTGCCAGCAGGACAGGGGCTAAGGGCGAGCAGTACTTC.

The V and J genes are TRBV19 and TRBJ2-1; 8 nucleotides line up with TRBD1. Per germline, CDR1 LNHDA and CDR2 SQIVND (reference sequence). V shed 3 bases and J 7 bases; nucleotides not matched to a gene: 20. The CDR3 spans 19 residues. CDR3 nucleotides: TGTGCCAGTAGTATTAGGGGCAGGGGGCGTAGTATGGGCCCAAATGAGCAGTTCTTC. Translated: CASSIRGRGRSMGPNEQFF.

The chain links TRBV11-2 to TRBJ2-7, with no clear D. V dropped 1 base and J dropped 3 bases, with 4 bases sitting between them. CDR1 and CDR2 from the germline V gene are SGHAT and FQNNGV. The CDR3 totals 12 residues. CDR3 protein: CASSLALYEQYF. The CDR3 DNA reads TGTGCCAGCAGCTTAGCCCTCTACGAGCAGTACTTC.

This chain joins TRBV20-1 and TRBJ1-1; TRBD1 might be the D (5 bases). V was shortened by 6 bases and J by 0 bases, with 20 bases between the two germline ends. Germline V gives CDR1 DFQATT, CDR2 SNEGSKA (reference sequence). CDR3 length: 16 amino acids. The DNA for the CDR3 is TGCAGTGCACCCGGGGGAGCCTCCGGCCTGAACACTGAAGCTTTCTTT. It specifies CSAPGGASGLNTEAFF.

The chain joins TRBV7-8 to TRBJ1-1; D is unclear. CDR1 and CDR2 (germline): SGHVS, FQNEAQ. The CDR3 runs to 14 residues. Trimming removed 0 bases at V and 4 bases at J, with 9 bases between. CDR3 region: CASSLAREATEAFF. The CDR3 nucleotides are TGTGCCAGCAGCTTAGCCCGTGAGGCCACTGAAGCTTTCTTT. Combining the CDR3 with reference TRBV7-8 and TRBJ1-1 gives the whole variable domain GAGVSQSPRYKVAKRGQDVALRCDPISGHVSLFWYQQALGQGPEFLTYFQNEAQLDKSGLPSDRFFAERPEGSVSTLKIQRTQQEDSAVYLCASSLAREATEAFFGQGTRLTVV.

This clonotype was counted only a few times. This chain uses TRBV27 with TRBJ1-5; D is uncertain. Trimming left V 0 bases short and J 7 bases short, with 13 bases between. From germline, CDR1 is MNHEY and CDR2 SMNVEV (reference sequence). This CDR3 spans 15 amino acids. As DNA, the CDR3 is TGTGCCAGCAGTTTATCCGCTCGGGCAGCGCAGCCCCAGCATTTT. Its translation: CASSLSARAAQPQHF.

This chain links TRBV12-3 or TRBV12-4 with TRBJ1-5; D is undetermined. V lost 8 bases and J 7 bases, leaving 15 bases between the germline ends. The CDR3 covers 13 residues. This CDR3 is CASGLRVLQPQHF. In DNA, the CDR3 is TGTGCCAGCGGCCTTCGAGTCCTCCAGCCCCAGCATTTT.

This clonotype was picked up a small number of times. The CDR3 nucleotides are TGTGCCAGCAGTAAAACGTATTACGAGCAGTACTTC. It codes for CASSKTYYEQYF. The chain joins TRBV2 to TRBJ2-7; no clear D. V was shortened by 5 bases and J by 4 bases, with 9 bases between the two germline ends. This CDR3 has 12 amino acids. CDR1 and CDR2 (germline): SNHLY, FYNNEI.

V gene TRBV29-1 combines with J gene TRBJ2-3, with D unresolved. Per germline, CDR1 SQVTM and CDR2 ANQGSEA. V was pared by 7 bases and J by 6 bases, with 8 bases between. The CDR3 is made up of 10 amino acids. The CDR3 DNA follows: TGCAGCGGCTCTCGCGATACGCAGTATTTT. This translates into CSGSRDTQYF.

There are a few counts of this clonotype. V usage is TRBV2 and J usage is TRBJ1-1; a weak D match, TRBD1 (5 bases). The V end lost 8 bases, the J end lost 4 bases, and 17 bases lay between the germline ends. Germline V gene sequence: CDR1 SNHLY, CDR2 FYNNEI. CDR3 length: 14 amino acids. For the CDR3, the DNA is TGTGCCAGCGGGACCTTTAGGGGTAGCACTGAAGCTTTCTTT. Amino acids: CASGTFRGSTEAFF.

J is TRBJ1-5 and V is TRBV12-3 or TRBV12-4; TRBD1 matches at 10 bases. The CDR3 covers 16 residues. V shed 5 bases and J 5 bases; nucleotides not matched to a gene: 9. The CDR3 sequence is CASSPRDRGLYQPQHF. In DNA, the CDR3 is TGTGCCAGCAGTCCCCGGGACAGGGGTCTGTATCAGCCCCAGCATTTT.

The chain has TRBV20-1 and TRBJ1-2; no firm D call. Looked up from germline, CDR1 is DFQATT and CDR2 is SNEGSKA (reference sequence). There are 12 residues in the CDR3. The V and J ends lost 5 bases and 3 bases respectively, with 10 bases between them. This chain's CDR3 is CSAPGSYYGYTF. DNA for the CDR3: TGCAGTGCTCCCGGTTCATACTATGGCTACACCTTC.